This T cell receptor beta chain was obtained from a study of T-cell memory formation after mild COVID-19. Overall study findings and caveats: CD4/CD8 balance held among clones contracting day 15 to 85, and later expanders leaned CD4+.

V lost 2 bases and J 0 bases, leaving 5 bases between the germline ends. CDR1 and CDR2 (germline): MNHEY, SMNVEV (reference sequence). The CDR3 extends over 13 amino acids. TCRdb used MiXCR to reprocess the 5' RACE reads, holding one entry per CDR3 protein. The sample shows roughly 100,000 distinct CDR3 sequences, less than 15% of them seen only once. This clonotype was counted at least ten times. Its cognate antigen is unknown. This TCR was recovered from an adult woman who had mild COVID-19 (a few samples of this study predate the infection). Cell type and time point are not known. The specimen sequenced was PBMCs or a T cell subset sorted from them (not recorded which). V usage is TRBV27 and J usage is TRBJ2-7, with no clear D. CDR3 bases: TGTGCCAGCAGTTTAACCAGCTCCTACGAGCAGTACTTC. This codes for CASSLTSSYEQYF.